This TCR beta chain was identified during a study of T cells in Graves' hyperthyroidism and ophthalmopathy. Overall study findings and caveats: Appearing also in blood were most of the thyroid clonotypes expanded above 0.001.

In the case of this clonotype: Its antigen remains unknown.

Amplified regions were TCR beta CDR3 sequences from RNA transcripts. HTBI primers were used for first-round RT-PCR of the TCR CDR3. Each CDR3 protein gets one entry after TCRdb re-called the multiplex PCR reads with MiXCR. The sample lists hundreds of thousands of distinct CDR3 sequences, about 15% occurring once. CDR1 is SQVTM and CDR2 is ANQGSEA in the germline V gene. The V and J ends lost 7 bases and 5 bases respectively, with 17 bases between them. The CDR3 totals 13 residues. Researchers defined stable Graves' hyperthyroidism as no ophthalmopathy progression within 18 months. Uncontrolled infection, other autoimmune disease, pregnancy or lactation disqualified patients from enrolment. Cells are PBMCs isolated from roughly 9.3 ml of fresh blood.

The chain links TRBV29-1 to TRBJ2-5; D tentatively fits TRBD1 or TRBD2 (5 bases each). The receptor's source is a woman between 18 and 29 years old with Graves' hyperthyroidism. The sample comprised blood. CDR3 protein: CSARDGSRETQYF. CDR3 nucleotide sequence: TGCAGCGCACGGGACGGTTCGCGGGAGACCCAGTACTTC.